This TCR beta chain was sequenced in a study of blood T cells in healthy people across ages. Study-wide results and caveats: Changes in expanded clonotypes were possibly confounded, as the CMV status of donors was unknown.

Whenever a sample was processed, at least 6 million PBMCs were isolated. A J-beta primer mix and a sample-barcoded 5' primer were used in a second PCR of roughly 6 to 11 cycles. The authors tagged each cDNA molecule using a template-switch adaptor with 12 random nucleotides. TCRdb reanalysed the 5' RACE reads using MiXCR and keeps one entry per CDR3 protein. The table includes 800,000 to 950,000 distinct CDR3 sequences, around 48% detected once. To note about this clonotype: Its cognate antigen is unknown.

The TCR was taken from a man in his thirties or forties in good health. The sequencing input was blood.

The DNA for the CDR3 is TGTGCCAGTAGTATCTCGATGGGGGGCTATGGCTACACCTTC. Translation: CASSISMGGYGYTF. The V call is TRBV19, the J call TRBJ1-2, with D maybe TRBD1 (5 bases). Trimming cost V 3 bases and J 4 bases, with 12 bases left between them. The germline V gene encodes CDR1 LNHDA and CDR2 SQIVND (reference sequence). The CDR3 has 14 residues.